The rows below give T cell receptor beta chains drawn from one sample of a study of cytomegalovirus exposure and HLA in healthy donors. Here immunoSEQ multiplex PCR was the method, and the copy in TCRdb shows in-frame clones only, minus some. The data contain roughly 120,000 clones, 9% to 10% of them singletons. Sequenced input: PBMCs. The receptors originated from a man aged 25 to 40 in good health and CMV-seronegative. Each CDR3 is given with its conserved first and last residue. D genes are given only for firm matches. Clone size is not always given. Where it is, it says once, few, many or a class for expanded clones.

cdr3_nt,cdr3_aa,j_call,d_call,v_call,clone_size
TGTGCCAGCAGCAAGCTAACCGGGACAGAGCCTGGAAACACCATATATTTT,CASSKLTGTEPGNTIYF,TRBJ1-3,TRBD1,TRBV4-2,.
TGCGCCAGCAGCCAGAGGACAGGGCGGTCTGAAGCTTTCTTT,CASSQRTGRSEAFF,TRBJ1-1,TRBD1,TRBV4-1,.
TGTGCCAGCAGCTTAGGGGGGGGACAGGGAACAACTAATGAAAAACTGTTTTTT,CASSLGGGQGTTNEKLFF,TRBJ1-4,TRBD1,TRBV7-6,few
TGTGCCAGCAGCGTGGGACTAGCGGGATTGGGTGAGCAGTTCTTC,CASSVGLAGLGEQFF,TRBJ2-1,TRBD2,TRBV7-9,few
TGTGCCAGCAGTTTAGGTAGGGGGATCTACAATGAGCAGTTCTTC,CASSLGRGIYNEQFF,TRBJ2-1,.,TRBV7-3,.
TGCGCCAGCAGCTTGAGAGGGGGCCTGGCAGATACGCAGTATTTT,CASSLRGGLADTQYF,TRBJ2-3,TRBD1,TRBV5-1,.
TGTGCCAGCAGTGTAAGGGGCACCGGGGAGCTGTTTTTT,CASSVRGTGELFF,TRBJ2-2,.,TRBV2,few
TGTGCCAGCAGCGACCGAACAGGGGGCGGCGAGACCCAGTACTTC,CASSDRTGGGETQYF,TRBJ2-5,TRBD1,TRBV7-2,few
TGTGCCTGGAGGAGGACAGTCACCGGGGAGCTGTTTTTT,CAWRRTVTGELFF,TRBJ2-2,.,TRBV30,few
TGTGCCAGCAGTTTCGGGACAGGGGCTAATGAGCAGTTCTTC,CASSFGTGANEQFF,TRBJ2-1,TRBD1,TRBV27,.
TGCGCCAGCAGCCATGCGGGACAGGGGGCGCGAACTGAAGCTTTCTTT,CASSHAGQGARTEAFF,TRBJ1-1,TRBD1,TRBV4-3,few
TGTGCCTGGAGTTTGGACAGAGGGGGTGAAGCTTTCTTT,CAWSLDRGGEAFF,TRBJ1-1,.,TRBV30,few
TGTGCCAGTAGCAATCGTCGACAGGGATACTCTGGGGCCAACGTCCTGACTTTC,CASSNRRQGYSGANVLTF,TRBJ2-6,TRBD1,TRBV19,.
TGTGCCAGCAGCCAAGAACAGGGGTCAACCTACGAGCAGTACTTC,CASSQEQGSTYEQYF,TRBJ2-7,TRBD1,TRBV5-6,.
TGTGCCATCAGTCCCGGAGGCCAGCCCCAGCATTTT,CAISPGGQPQHF,TRBJ1-5,.,TRBV10-3,.
TGTGCCAGCAGTGAAGGGGGGGCCTACAATGAGCAGTTCTTC,CASSEGGAYNEQFF,TRBJ2-1,.,TRBV6-1,few
TGTGCCTGGAGTCCCACGGGGAACGAAGCTTTCTTT,CAWSPTGNEAFF,TRBJ1-1,.,TRBV30,few
TGTGCCTCCCCGACAGGGAACACTGAAGCTTTCTTT,CASPTGNTEAFF,TRBJ1-1,.,TRBV30,few
TGTGCCAGCAGTGAATATAACACCGGGGAGCTGTTTTTT,CASSEYNTGELFF,TRBJ2-2,.,TRBV6-4,few
TGTGCCAGCAGTGCCCGGCCTTGGACAGGGAGGGGAGAGACCCAGTACTTC,CASSARPWTGRGETQYF,TRBJ2-5,.,TRBV6-1,few
TGTGCCAGCAGCACCATCAGGGGTTCGACGGCTAATGAAAAACTGTTTTTT,CASSTIRGSTANEKLFF,TRBJ1-4,.,TRBV27,few
TGTGCCGCTAGAGGACAGGGGTTTGAAGCTTTCTTT,CAARGQGFEAFF,TRBJ1-1,TRBD1,TRBV6-1,.
TGTGCCAGCAGTGACTTATACGAGCAGTACTTC,CASSDLYEQYF,TRBJ2-7,.,TRBV6-4,few
TGTGCCAGCAGTCCAAAGCCCCCCAGGCAGGTATACGAGCAGTACTTC,CASSPKPPRQVYEQYF,TRBJ2-7,.,TRBV27,few
TGTGCCAGCAGCCCGCTGGGAGCGGGGGGCTACAATGAGCAGTTCTTC,CASSPLGAGGYNEQFF,TRBJ2-1,TRBD2,TRBV11-2,.
TGTGCCAGCAGTTACTTTCAGGGGAACACTGAAGCTTTCTTT,CASSYFQGNTEAFF,TRBJ1-1,.,TRBV6-5,few
TGTGCCAGTAGTATAGTATCGGGGGCCAACGTCCTGACTTTC,CASSIVSGANVLTF,TRBJ2-6,.,TRBV19,.
TGTGCTAGTGGTCCGGGACAGGGGAATCAGCCCCAGCATTTT,CASGPGQGNQPQHF,TRBJ1-5,TRBD1,TRBV12-5,.
TGTGCCAGCAGTTACAAATGGGGAGGGCTTAATGAAAAACTGTTTTTT,CASSYKWGGLNEKLFF,TRBJ1-4,.,TRBV6-5,.
TGTGCCAGTAGTATTACAGCTACGAACACCGGGGAGCTGTTTTTT,CASSITATNTGELFF,TRBJ2-2,.,TRBV19,.
TGTGCCAGCAGCTCACAGGGGGCCGGGGAGCTGTTTTTT,CASSSQGAGELFF,TRBJ2-2,TRBD1,TRBV7-9,few
TGTGCCTGGAGTGTTTGGAGGCCTAATCAGCCCCAGCATTTT,CAWSVWRPNQPQHF,TRBJ1-5,.,TRBV30,.
TGCGCCAGCAGTTCGACAGGGACGAATCGCTACACCTTC,CASSSTGTNRYTF,TRBJ1-2,TRBD1,TRBV10-2,.
TGTGCCAGCAGCGTAGCTCCGAGACAGGAAGCTTTCTTT,CASSVAPRQEAFF,TRBJ1-1,.,TRBV9,few
TGTGCCAGCACCGACAGGGGTAATCAGCCCCAGCATTTT,CASTDRGNQPQHF,TRBJ1-5,TRBD1,TRBV19,.
TGTGCCAGCAGGGAAGGACAGGCCAATAAGGAAAAACTGTTTTTT,CASREGQANKEKLFF,TRBJ1-4,TRBD1,TRBV13,few
TGTGCCAGTAGTTTGGGGCAGAACTATTACGAGCAGTACTTC,CASSLGQNYYEQYF,TRBJ2-7,.,TRBV19,few
TGTGCCTGGAGTGATAACAGGGGGCAGGACACTGAAGCTTTCTTT,CAWSDNRGQDTEAFF,TRBJ1-1,TRBD1,TRBV30,.
TGTGCCAGCAGCCCAAGAACGGACAGGGCGACAGATACGCAGTATTTT,CASSPRTDRATDTQYF,TRBJ2-3,TRBD1,TRBV5-4,few
TGTGCCTGGACCCTGGGGGGGGGCGACTATGGCTACACCTTC,CAWTLGGGDYGYTF,TRBJ1-2,.,TRBV30,.
TGTGCCAGCAGTGAAGCGAGAACAGGGCTGGGAATGAACACTGAGGCTTTCTTT,CASSEARTGLGMNTEAFF,TRBJ1-1,.,TRBV6-1,.
TGTGCCAGCAGTCCCCCGACAGGGACGGGCGAGACCCAGTACTTC,CASSPPTGTGETQYF,TRBJ2-5,TRBD1,TRBV28,.
TGTGCCAGCAGCCCAGACAGGGAGTACTATGGCTACACCTTC,CASSPDREYYGYTF,TRBJ1-2,TRBD1,TRBV7-2,.
TGCGCCAGCACCCGAGGTGGGGGACACACAATAACGGACCAGCCCCAGCATTTT,CASTRGGGHTITDQPQHF,TRBJ1-5,.,TRBV10-2,.
TGTGCCAGCAGCCCTACGGTCGGCGGGAACACTGAAGCTTTCTTT,CASSPTVGGNTEAFF,TRBJ1-1,.,TRBV7-9,few
TGTGCCAGCAGCTTAGAAACAGAGAATCAGCCCCAGCATTTT,CASSLETENQPQHF,TRBJ1-5,.,TRBV7-9,.